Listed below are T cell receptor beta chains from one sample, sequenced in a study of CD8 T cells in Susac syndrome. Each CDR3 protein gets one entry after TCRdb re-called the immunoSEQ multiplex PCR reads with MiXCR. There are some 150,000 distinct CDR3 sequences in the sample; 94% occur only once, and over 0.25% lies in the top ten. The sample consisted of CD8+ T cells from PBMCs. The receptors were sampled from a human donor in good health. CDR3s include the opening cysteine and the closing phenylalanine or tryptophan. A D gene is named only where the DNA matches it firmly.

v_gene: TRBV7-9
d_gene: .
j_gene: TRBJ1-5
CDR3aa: CASSPLQGIQHF

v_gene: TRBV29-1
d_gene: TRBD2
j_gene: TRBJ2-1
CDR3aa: CSVGAGEFF

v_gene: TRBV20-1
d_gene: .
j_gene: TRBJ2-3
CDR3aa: CSAIDPLTDTQYF

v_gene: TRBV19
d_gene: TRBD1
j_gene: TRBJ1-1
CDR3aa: CASRGTGGTEAFF

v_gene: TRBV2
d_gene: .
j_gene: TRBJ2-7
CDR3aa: CASIGSGYEQYF

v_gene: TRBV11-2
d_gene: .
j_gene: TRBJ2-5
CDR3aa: CASSLELVGETQYF

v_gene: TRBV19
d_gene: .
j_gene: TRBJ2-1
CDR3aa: CASSTLGGSYNEQFF

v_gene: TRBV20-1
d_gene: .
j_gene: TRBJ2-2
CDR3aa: CSANHREANTGELFF

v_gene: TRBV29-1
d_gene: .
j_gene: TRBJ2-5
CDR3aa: CSVLRRVGETQYF

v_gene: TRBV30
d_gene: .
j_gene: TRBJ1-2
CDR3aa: CAWSLSRARGYTF

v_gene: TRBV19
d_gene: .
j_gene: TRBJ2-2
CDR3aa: CASSIPGNTGELFF